The 10 T cell receptor beta chains presented below share a single source sample, sequenced in a study of T cells in women clearing cervical HPV infection. The method was immunoSEQ multiplex PCR; TCRdb's version includes in-frame clones alone and lacks a portion of them. This sample's table reports 30,000 to 35,000 clones. The sequenced material came from blood buffy coat. These receptors all stem from a woman aged 18 to 69 with a cervical HPV16 infection that either progressed to CIN3+ or cleared (not recorded which).

On this clone itself: The observed sequence ends 3 residues before the CDR3 terminus, with the missing tail filled in from the germline J gene. The chain couples TRBV19 to TRBJ1-2; possibly TRBD1 for D (5 bases). The CDR3 runs 14 residues. V was pared by 2 bases and J by 4 bases, with 11 bases between. The germline CDR1 and CDR2 sequences are LNHDA and SQIVND (reference sequence). The chain's CDR3 is CASSIWGEPYGYTF. The CDR3 bases that were read are TGTGCCAGTAGTATATGGGGGGAGCCCTATGGC.

About this clone: The read gets to within 3 residues of the CDR3 end, and the germline J gene fills in the rest. The chain links TRBV6-1 to TRBJ1-6; D possibly corresponds to TRBD1 (5 bases). Germline values: CDR1 MNHNS, CDR2 SASEGT. V was pared by 1 base and J by 7 bases, with 8 bases between. The CDR3 loop spans 14 amino acids. The sequenced CDR3 bases are TGTGCCAGCAGTGAAGGGGGGGACAATTCACCC. Its translation is CASSEGGDNSP. The full CDR3 reads CASSEGGDNSPLHF.

About this clone: The read falls 3 residues short of the CDR3 end, and the missing part is taken from the germline J gene. The gene calls are TRBV7-7 and TRBJ2-5, with D maybe TRBD2 (7 bases). From germline, CDR1 is SSHAT and CDR2 FNYEAQ (reference sequence). Trimming took 4 bases from V and 4 from J, leaving 16 bases between them. The CDR3 totals 15 residues. CDR3: CASSWVEGGAETQYF. Incomplete CDR3 DNA: TGTGCCAGCAGCTGGGTCGAAGGGGGGGCAGAGACC.

About this clone itself: The read is 3 residues too short to cover the CDR3 end, so that end is filled in from the germline J gene. The chain recombines TRBV6-1 with TRBJ1-2, with a tentative D call TRBD1 (5 bases). Germline V CDR1 and CDR2: MNHNS, SASEGT. The CDR3 runs 14 residues. CDR3 sequence: CASSEGTSLDEYTF. The DNA read from the CDR3 is TGTGCCAGCAGTGAGGGGACTAGCCTTGACGAG.

Regarding this clone: The read comes to an end 3 residues before the CDR3 does, leaving the germline J gene to fill in the end. The chain links TRBV28 to TRBJ1-1; D is uncertain. V lost 2 bases and J 5 bases, leaving 6 bases between the germline ends. The CDR3 spans 12 residues. The germline gives CDR1 MDHEN, CDR2 SYDVKM. The part of the CDR3 DNA that was read is TGTGCCAGCAGTTTACCGGGTACTGAA. It is translated as CASSLPGTE. The entire CDR3 protein reads CASSLPGTEAFF. The whole variable domain, remainder taken from reference TRBV28 and TRBJ1-1, is DVKVTQSSRYLVKRTGEKVFLECVQDMDHENMFWYRQDPGLGLRLIYFSYDVKMKEKGDIPEGYSVSREKKERFSLILESASTNQTSMYLCASSLPGTEAFFGQGTRLTVV.

Comment on this clone: The missing CDR3 end, 3 residues past where the read stops, is filled in from the germline J gene. V is TRBV7-9 and J is TRBJ1-2; maybe TRBD1 (5 bases). Germline lookup yields CDR1 SEHNR and CDR2 FQNEAQ (reference sequence). Between the trimmed V and J ends, which lost 4 bases and 0 bases, there was a span of 9 bases. This CDR3 comprises 14 residues. The sequenced part of the CDR3 DNA is TGTGCCAGCAGCTCTCAGGGAGCTAACTATGGC. Its translation: CASSSQGANYG. The full CDR3 reads CASSSQGANYGYTF.

With respect to this clone: The read ends 3 residues before the CDR3 terminus; that terminus is restored from the germline J gene. This chain uses TRBV6-2 or TRBV6-3 with TRBJ1-1, with D maybe TRBD1 (6 bases). This CDR3 has 14 residues. Trimming cost V 6 bases and J 0 bases, with 11 bases left between them. Germline CDR1 MNHEY, CDR2 SVGEGT. The sequenced CDR3 bases are TGTGCCAGCAGCCGATACAGGGTGAACACTGAA. This encodes CASSRYRVNTE. The entire CDR3 is CASSRYRVNTEAFF.

Concerning this clone: Sequencing ends 3 residues short of the CDR3 end; the germline J gene provides the rest. The V call is TRBV30, the J call TRBJ1-5; TRBD1 matches at 9 bases. After removal of 0 bases from V and 6 bases from J, the junction contained 3 bases not matched to a gene. Germline CDR1 and CDR2: GTSNPN and SVGIG (reference sequence). The CDR3 extends over 14 amino acids. This CDR3 reads CAWSVNRGLQPQHF. Partial CDR3 DNA: TGTGCCTGGAGTGTAAACAGGGGGCTTCAGCCC.

The CDR3 protein is CASSGQGGNTIYF. The covered CDR3 bases are TGTGCCAGTAGTGGGCAAGGAGGAAACACC. The chain combines TRBV19 with TRBJ1-3, with unresolved D. Read coverage stops 3 residues before the CDR3 terminus; the germline J gene supplies the remainder. The CDR3 length is 13 residues. V was shortened by 5 bases and J by 4 bases, with 9 bases between the two germline ends. The germline CDR1 and CDR2 sequences are LNHDA and SQIVND (reference sequence).

With respect to this clone: The read halts 3 residues ahead of the CDR3 end, with the missing end drawn from the germline J gene. The chain couples TRBV24-1 to TRBJ2-7; no clear D gene. Trimming stripped 2 bases from V and 5 bases from J, with 12 bases between. This CDR3 contains 14 residues. Germline-derived CDR1 and CDR2 are KGHDR and SFDVKD. The CDR3 loop reads CATSDSRRIDEQYF. Incomplete CDR3 DNA: TGTGCCACCAGTGATTCTAGAAGGATCGACGAG.